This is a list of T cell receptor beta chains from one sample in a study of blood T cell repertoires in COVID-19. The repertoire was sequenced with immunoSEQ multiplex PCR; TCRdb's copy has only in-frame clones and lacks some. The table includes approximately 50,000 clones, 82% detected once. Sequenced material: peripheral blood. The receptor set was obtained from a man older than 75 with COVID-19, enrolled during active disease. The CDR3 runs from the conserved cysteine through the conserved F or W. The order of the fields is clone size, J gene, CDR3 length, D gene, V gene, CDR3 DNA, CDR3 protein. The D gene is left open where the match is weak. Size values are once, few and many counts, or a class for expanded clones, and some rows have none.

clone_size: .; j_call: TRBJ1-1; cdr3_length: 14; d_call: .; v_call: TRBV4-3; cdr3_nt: TGCGCCAGCAGCCAAGACCCCCGCGCGACTGAAGCTTTCTTT; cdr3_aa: CASSQDPRATEAFF
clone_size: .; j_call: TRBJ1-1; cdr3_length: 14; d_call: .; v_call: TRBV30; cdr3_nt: TGTGCCTGGAGTGTCACCGGCAGCGGCACTGAAGCTTTCTTT; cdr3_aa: CAWSVTGSGTEAFF
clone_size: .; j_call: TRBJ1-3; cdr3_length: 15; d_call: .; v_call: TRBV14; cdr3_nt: TGTGCCAGCAGCCAATTGGTGAGCTCTGGAAACACCATATATTTT; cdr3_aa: CASSQLVSSGNTIYF
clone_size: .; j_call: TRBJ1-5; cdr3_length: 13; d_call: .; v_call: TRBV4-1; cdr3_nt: TGCGCCAGCAGCCAAGGAGCCTTTCAGCCCCAGCATTTT; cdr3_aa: CASSQGAFQPQHF
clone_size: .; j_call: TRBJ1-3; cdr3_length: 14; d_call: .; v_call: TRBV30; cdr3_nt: TGTGCCTGGAGCCGGGGTAGAAGTGGAAACACCATATATTTT; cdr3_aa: CAWSRGRSGNTIYF
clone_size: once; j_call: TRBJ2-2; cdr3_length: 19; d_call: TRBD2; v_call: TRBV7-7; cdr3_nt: TGTGCCAGCAGCGCCAGACTAGCGGGCGGGGTTTCGAACACCGGGGAGCTGTTTTTT; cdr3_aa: CASSARLAGGVSNTGELFF
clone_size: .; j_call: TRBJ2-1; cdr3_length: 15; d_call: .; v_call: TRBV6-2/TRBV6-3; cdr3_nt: TGTGCCAGCAGTTACTCGCGGCAGCGGACCAATGAGCAGTTCTTC; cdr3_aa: CASSYSRQRTNEQFF
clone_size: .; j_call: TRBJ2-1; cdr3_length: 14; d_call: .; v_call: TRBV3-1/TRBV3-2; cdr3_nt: TGTGCCAGCAGCTCCCCCGGCGGCTACAATGAGCAGTTCTTC; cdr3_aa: CASSSPGGYNEQFF
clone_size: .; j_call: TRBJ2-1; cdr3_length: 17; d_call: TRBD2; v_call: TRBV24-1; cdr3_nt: TGTGCCACCAGTGATTTCTCAGCGGGAGCAGACGGGAATGAGCAGTTCTTC; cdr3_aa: CATSDFSAGADGNEQFF
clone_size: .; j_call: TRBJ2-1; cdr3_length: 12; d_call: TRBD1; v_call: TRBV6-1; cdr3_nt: TGTGCCAGCAGTTTCAGGACAGGGCAGCAGTTCTTC; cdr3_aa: CASSFRTGQQFF
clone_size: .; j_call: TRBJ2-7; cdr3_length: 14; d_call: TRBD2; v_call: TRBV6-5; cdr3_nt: TGTGCCAGCATTGGTATCGGGGGGATTAACGAGCAGTACTTC; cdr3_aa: CASIGIGGINEQYF
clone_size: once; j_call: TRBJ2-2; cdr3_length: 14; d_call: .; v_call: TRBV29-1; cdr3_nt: TGCAGCGTTAAAGCGAGGACGAACACCGGGGAGCTGTTTTTT; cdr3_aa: CSVKARTNTGELFF
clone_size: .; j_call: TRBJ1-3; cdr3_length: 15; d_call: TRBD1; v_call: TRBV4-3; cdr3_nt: TGCGCCAGCAGCCGGGACAGGGACTCTGGAAACACCATATATTTT; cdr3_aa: CASSRDRDSGNTIYF
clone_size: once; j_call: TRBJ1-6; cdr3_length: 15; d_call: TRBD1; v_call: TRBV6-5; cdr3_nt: TGTGCCAGCAGTTACTCGAGACAGGGAGGATCACCCCTCCACTTT; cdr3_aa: CASSYSRQGGSPLHF
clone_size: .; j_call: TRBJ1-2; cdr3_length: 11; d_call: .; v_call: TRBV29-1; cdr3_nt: TGCAGCGCAAGTGAGAGAGCGAGTCTCACCTTC; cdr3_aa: CSASERASLTF